A selection of T cell receptor beta chains follows, all from one sample in a study of T-cell memory formation after mild COVID-19. TCRdb re-called the 5' RACE reads through MiXCR, storing one row per CDR3 protein. The table records approximately 480,000 distinct CDR3 sequences, 15% to 20% of them present only once. The sequencing input was PBMCs or a T cell subset sorted from them (not recorded which). Receptors were obtained from an adult woman who had mild COVID-19 (a few samples of this study predate the infection). Cell type and time point are not known. Both conserved end residues are part of each CDR3. Fields, in order: V gene, J gene, clone size, D gene, CDR3 protein, CDR3 DNA. A D gene is named only where the DNA matches it firmly. Part of the rows lack a size; the others show once, few, many or a class for expanded clones.

v_call: TRBV10-3
j_call: TRBJ2-7
clone_size: once
d_call: -
cdr3_aa: CAIGRGLYEQYF
cdr3_nt: TGTGCCATCGGGCGAGGGTTGTACGAGCAGTACTTC

v_call: TRBV7-8
j_call: TRBJ2-5
clone_size: -
d_call: TRBD2
cdr3_aa: CASSFLTGGPETQYF
cdr3_nt: TGTGCCAGCAGCTTTCTGACGGGAGGGCCAGAGACCCAGTACTTC

v_call: TRBV7-8
j_call: TRBJ1-2
clone_size: few
d_call: TRBD1
cdr3_aa: CASSLVRDRERYGYTF
cdr3_nt: TGTGCCAGCAGCTTAGTCCGGGACAGGGAGAGGTATGGCTACACCTTC

v_call: TRBV27
j_call: TRBJ2-1
clone_size: few
d_call: -
cdr3_aa: CASSTPFRDPNNEQFF
cdr3_nt: TGTGCCAGCAGTACTCCCTTCCGGGACCCGAACAATGAGCAGTTCTTC

v_call: TRBV25-1
j_call: TRBJ1-2
clone_size: -
d_call: -
cdr3_aa: CASSANLFRDGYTF
cdr3_nt: TGTGCCAGCAGTGCCAATCTCTTCAGGGATGGCTACACCTTC

v_call: TRBV6-1
j_call: TRBJ2-3
clone_size: -
d_call: -
cdr3_aa: CASSEGAVGTQYF
cdr3_nt: TGTGCCAGCAGTGAAGGGGCCGTTGGGACGCAGTATTTT

v_call: TRBV9
j_call: TRBJ2-7
clone_size: few
d_call: -
cdr3_aa: CASSATTGEQYF
cdr3_nt: TGTGCCAGCAGCGCTACAACAGGCGAGCAGTACTTC

v_call: TRBV5-4
j_call: TRBJ2-1
clone_size: many
d_call: TRBD2
cdr3_aa: CASSSGTSGGNEQFF
cdr3_nt: TGTGCCAGCAGCTCCGGGACTAGCGGGGGGAATGAGCAGTTCTTC

v_call: TRBV24-1
j_call: TRBJ2-5
clone_size: -
d_call: -
cdr3_aa: CATSEPPLIPKETQYF
cdr3_nt: TGTGCCACCAGTGAGCCCCCCCTGATCCCTAAAGAGACCCAGTACTTC

v_call: TRBV11-3
j_call: TRBJ2-1
clone_size: -
d_call: TRBD1
cdr3_aa: CASSLTGSNEQFF
cdr3_nt: TGTGCCAGCAGCTTGACAGGGTCCAATGAGCAGTTCTTC

v_call: TRBV5-1
j_call: TRBJ2-2
clone_size: few
d_call: -
cdr3_aa: CASSSVAAPGLFF
cdr3_nt: TGCGCCAGCAGCTCCGTAGCGGCCCCCGGGCTGTTTTTT

v_call: TRBV7-8
j_call: TRBJ2-3
clone_size: -
d_call: -
cdr3_aa: CASSPGQGGIEYF
cdr3_nt: TGTGCCAGCAGCCCGGGACAAGGGGGAATAGAGTATTTT

v_call: TRBV24-1
j_call: TRBJ2-1
clone_size: -
d_call: TRBD2
cdr3_aa: CATSEGTSGRGSSYNEQFF
cdr3_nt: TGTGCCACCAGTGAGGGGACTAGCGGGAGGGGAAGCTCCTACAATGAGCAGTTCTTC

v_call: TRBV29-1
j_call: TRBJ2-7
clone_size: few
d_call: TRBD2
cdr3_aa: CSVGGREHPYEQYF
cdr3_nt: TGCAGCGTTGGTGGGCGGGAGCATCCCTACGAGCAGTACTTC

v_call: TRBV12-3/TRBV12-4
j_call: TRBJ2-5
clone_size: -
d_call: TRBD1
cdr3_aa: CASSSDRNWATQYF
cdr3_nt: TGTGCCAGCAGTTCGGACAGGAATTGGGCGACCCAGTACTTC